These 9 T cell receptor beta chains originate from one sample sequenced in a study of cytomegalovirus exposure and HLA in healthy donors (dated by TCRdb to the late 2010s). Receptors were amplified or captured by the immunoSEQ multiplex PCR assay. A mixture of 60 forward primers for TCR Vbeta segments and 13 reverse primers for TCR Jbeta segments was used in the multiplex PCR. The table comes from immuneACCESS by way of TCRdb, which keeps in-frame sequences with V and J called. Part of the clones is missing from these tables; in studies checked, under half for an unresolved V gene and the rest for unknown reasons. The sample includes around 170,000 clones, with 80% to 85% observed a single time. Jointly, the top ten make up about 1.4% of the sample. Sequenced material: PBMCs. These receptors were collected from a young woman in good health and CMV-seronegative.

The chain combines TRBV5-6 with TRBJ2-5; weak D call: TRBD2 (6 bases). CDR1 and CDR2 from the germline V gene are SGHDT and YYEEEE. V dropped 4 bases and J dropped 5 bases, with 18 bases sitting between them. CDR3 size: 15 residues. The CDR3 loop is CASSRALLEGETQYF. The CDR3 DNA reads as TGTGCCAGCAGCAGGGCCCTCTTGGAGGGGGAGACCCAGTACTTC. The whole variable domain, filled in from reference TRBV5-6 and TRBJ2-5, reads DAGVTQSPTHLIKTRGQQVTLRCSPKSGHDTVSWYQQALGQGPQFIFQYYEEEERQRGNFPDRFSGHQFPNYSSELNVNALLLGDSALYLCASSRALLEGETQYFGPGTRLLVL.

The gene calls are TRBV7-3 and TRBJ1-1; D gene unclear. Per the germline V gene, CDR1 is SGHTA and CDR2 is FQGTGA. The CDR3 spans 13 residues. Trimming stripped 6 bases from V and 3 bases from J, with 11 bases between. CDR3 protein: CASRLTADTEAFF. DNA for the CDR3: TGTGCCAGCAGACTCACTGCGGACACTGAAGCTTTCTTT.

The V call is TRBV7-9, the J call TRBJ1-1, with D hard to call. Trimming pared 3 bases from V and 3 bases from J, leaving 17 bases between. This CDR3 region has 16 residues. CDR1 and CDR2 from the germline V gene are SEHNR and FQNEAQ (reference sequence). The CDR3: CASSLYYLKWYTEAFF. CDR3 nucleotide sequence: TGTGCCAGCAGCTTGTACTACCTGAAGTGGTACACTGAAGCTTTCTTT.

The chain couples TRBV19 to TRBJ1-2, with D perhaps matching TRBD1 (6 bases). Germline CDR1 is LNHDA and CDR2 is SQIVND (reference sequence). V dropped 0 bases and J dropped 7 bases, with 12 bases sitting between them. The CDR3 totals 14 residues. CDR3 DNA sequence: TGTGCCAGTAGTATAGACAGGGGCCGGCTTGGCTACACCTTC. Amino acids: CASSIDRGRLGYTF.

The CDR3 region has the DNA TGTGCCAGCAGTACAGGGATGGGAAAACTGTTTTTT. Encoded protein: CASSTGMGKLFF. This rearrangement joins TRBV2 to TRBJ1-4; D is possibly TRBD1 (6 bases). CDR1 is SNHLY and CDR2 is FYNNEI in the germline V gene. The CDR3 loop spans 12 amino acids. The V and J ends lost 5 bases and 10 bases respectively, with 11 bases between them.

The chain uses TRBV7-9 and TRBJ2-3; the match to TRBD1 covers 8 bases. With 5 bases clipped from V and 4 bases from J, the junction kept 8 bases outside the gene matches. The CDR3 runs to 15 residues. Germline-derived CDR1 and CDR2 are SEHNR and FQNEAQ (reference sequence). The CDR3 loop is CASSTGQGHADTQYF. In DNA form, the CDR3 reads TGTGCCAGCAGCACCGGACAGGGACACGCAGATACGCAGTATTTT.

CDR3 loop: CASSTRLAGGGETQYF. The CDR3 coding sequence is TGTGCCAGCAGCACCCGACTAGCGGGGGGCGGGGAGACCCAGTACTTC. The chain couples TRBV11-2 to TRBJ2-5; 13 bases agree with TRBD2. Germline-derived CDR1 and CDR2 are SGHAT and FQNNGV. The CDR3 spans 16 residues. Losses at the gene ends were 5 bases for V and 5 bases for J; bases not matched to a gene: 8.

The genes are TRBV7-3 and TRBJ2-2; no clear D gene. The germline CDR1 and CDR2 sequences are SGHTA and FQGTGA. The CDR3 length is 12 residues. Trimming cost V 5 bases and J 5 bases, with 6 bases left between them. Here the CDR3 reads CASSPGTGELFF. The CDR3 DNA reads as TGTGCCAGCAGCCCAGGTACCGGGGAGCTGTTTTTT.

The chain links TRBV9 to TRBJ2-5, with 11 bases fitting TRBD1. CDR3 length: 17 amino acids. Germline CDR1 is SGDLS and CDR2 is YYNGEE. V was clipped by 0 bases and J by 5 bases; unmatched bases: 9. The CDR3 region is CASSVAFGTGGQETQYF. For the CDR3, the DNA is TGTGCCAGCAGCGTAGCTTTTGGGACAGGGGGTCAGGAGACCCAGTACTTC.